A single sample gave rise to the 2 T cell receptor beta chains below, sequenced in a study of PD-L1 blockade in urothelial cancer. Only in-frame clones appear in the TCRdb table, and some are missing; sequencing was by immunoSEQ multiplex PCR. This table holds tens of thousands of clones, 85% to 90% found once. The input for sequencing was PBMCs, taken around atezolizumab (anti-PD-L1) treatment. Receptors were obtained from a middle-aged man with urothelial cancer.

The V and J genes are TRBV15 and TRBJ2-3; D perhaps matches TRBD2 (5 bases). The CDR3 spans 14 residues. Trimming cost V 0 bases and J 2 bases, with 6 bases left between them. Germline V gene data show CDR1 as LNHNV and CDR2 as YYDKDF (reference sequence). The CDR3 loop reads CATSRDSATDTQYF. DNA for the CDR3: TGTGCCACCAGCAGAGATAGCGCCACAGATACGCAGTATTTT.

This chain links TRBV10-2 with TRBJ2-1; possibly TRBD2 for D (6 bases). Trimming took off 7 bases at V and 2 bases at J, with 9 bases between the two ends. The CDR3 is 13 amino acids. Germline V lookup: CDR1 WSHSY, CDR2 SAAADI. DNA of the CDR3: TGCGCCAGCACAGGCGGGGCCTACAATGAGCAGTTCTTC. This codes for CASTGGAYNEQFF.